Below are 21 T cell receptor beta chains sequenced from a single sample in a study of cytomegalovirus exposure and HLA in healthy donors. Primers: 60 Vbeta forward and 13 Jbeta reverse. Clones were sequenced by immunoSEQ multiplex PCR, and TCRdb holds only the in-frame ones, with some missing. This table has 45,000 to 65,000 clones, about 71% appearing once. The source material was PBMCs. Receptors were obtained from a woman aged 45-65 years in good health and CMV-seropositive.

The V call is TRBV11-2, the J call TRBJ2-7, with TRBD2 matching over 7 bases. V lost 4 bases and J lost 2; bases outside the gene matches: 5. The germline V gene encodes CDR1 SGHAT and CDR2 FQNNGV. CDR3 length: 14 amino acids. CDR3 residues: CASSWSAGPYEQYF. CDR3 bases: TGTGCCAGCAGCTGGTCAGCGGGGCCCTACGAGCAGTACTTC. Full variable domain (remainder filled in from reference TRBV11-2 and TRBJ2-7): EAGVAQSPRYKIIEKRQSVAFWCNPISGHATLYWYQQILGQGPKLLIQFQNNGVVDDSQLPKDRFSAERLKGVDSTLKIQPAKLEDSAVYLCASSWSAGPYEQYFGPGTRLTVT.

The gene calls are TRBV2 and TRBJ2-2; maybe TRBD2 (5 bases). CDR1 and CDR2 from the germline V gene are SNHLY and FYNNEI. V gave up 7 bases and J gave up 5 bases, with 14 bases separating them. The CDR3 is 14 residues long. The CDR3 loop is CASKKEAATGELFF. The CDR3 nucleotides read TGTGCCAGCAAAAAGGAGGCTGCAACCGGGGAGCTGTTTTTT.

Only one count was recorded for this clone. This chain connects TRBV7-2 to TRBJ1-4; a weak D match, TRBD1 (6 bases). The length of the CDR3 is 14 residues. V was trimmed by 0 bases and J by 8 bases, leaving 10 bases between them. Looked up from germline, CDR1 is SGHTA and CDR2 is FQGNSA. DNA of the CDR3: TGTGCCAGCAGCTTAGCCAGGGGAGACGAAAAACTGTTTTTT. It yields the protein CASSLARGDEKLFF.

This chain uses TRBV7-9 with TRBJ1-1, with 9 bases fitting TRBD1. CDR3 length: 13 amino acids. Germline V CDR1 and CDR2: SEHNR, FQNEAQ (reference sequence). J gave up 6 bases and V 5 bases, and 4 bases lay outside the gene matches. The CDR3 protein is CASSARTGAEAFF. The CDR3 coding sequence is TGTGCCAGCAGCGCCCGGACAGGGGCTGAAGCTTTCTTT. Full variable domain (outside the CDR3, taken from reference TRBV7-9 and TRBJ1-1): DTGVSQNPRHKITKRGQNVTFRCDPISEHNRLYWYRQTLGQGPEFLTYFQNEAQLEKSRLLSDRFSAERPKGSFSTLEIQRTEQGDSAMYLCASSARTGAEAFFGQGTRLTVV.

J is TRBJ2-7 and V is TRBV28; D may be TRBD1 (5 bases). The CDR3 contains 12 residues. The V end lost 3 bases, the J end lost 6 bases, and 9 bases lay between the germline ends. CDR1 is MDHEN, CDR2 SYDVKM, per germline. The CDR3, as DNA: TGTGCCAGCAGTTTGGGTAGGGGCGAGCAGTACTTC. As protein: CASSLGRGEQYF.

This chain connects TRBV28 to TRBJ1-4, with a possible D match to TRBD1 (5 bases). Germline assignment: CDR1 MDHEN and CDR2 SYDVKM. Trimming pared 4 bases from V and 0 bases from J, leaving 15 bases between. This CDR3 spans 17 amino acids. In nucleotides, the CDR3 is TGTGCCAGCAGTTGGGGCCTGGGGCCTACAACTAATGAAAAACTGTTTTTT. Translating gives CASSWGLGPTTNEKLFF.

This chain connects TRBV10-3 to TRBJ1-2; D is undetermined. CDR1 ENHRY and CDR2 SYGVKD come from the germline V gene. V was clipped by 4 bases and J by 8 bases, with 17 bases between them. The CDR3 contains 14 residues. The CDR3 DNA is TGTGCCATCAGTGCGGTTGAAGACCGGGAGGGCTACACCTTC. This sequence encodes CAISAVEDREGYTF.

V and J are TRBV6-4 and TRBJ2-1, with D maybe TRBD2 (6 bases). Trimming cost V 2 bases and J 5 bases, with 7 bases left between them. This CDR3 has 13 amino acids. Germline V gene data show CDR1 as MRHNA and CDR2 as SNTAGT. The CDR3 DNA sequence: TGTGCCAGCAGTGACGGACTAAACAATGAGCAGTTCTTC. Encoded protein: CASSDGLNNEQFF.

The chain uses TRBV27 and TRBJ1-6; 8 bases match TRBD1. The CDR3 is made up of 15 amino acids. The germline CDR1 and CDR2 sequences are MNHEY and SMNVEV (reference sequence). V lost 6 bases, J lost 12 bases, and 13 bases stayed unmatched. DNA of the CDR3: TGTGCCAGCAGCCGCGGGACAGGCCAAGAAGGACCCCTCCACTTT. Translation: CASSRGTGQEGPLHF.

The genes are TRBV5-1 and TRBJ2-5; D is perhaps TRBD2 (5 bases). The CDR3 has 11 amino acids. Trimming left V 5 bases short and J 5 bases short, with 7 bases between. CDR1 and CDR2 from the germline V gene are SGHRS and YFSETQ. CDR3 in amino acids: CASREAETQYF. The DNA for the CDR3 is TGCGCCAGCAGGGAGGCGGAGACCCAGTACTTC.

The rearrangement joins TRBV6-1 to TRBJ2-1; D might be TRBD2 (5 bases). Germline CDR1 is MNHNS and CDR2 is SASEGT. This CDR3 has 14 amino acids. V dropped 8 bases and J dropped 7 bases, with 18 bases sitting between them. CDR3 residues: CASLLGEGVNEQFF. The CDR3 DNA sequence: TGTGCCAGCCTACTAGGAGAGGGAGTAAATGAGCAGTTCTTC.

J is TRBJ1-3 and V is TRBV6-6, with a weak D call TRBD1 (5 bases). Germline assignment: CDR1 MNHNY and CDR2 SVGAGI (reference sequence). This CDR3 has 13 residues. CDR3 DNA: TGTGCAGCCTTATGGGGGGTAGGAAACACCATATATTTT. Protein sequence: CAALWGVGNTIYF.

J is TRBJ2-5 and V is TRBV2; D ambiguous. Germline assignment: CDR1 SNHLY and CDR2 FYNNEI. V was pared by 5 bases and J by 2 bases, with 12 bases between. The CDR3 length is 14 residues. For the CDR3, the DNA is TGTGCCAGCAGTCGACACTTACCGCAAGAGACCCAGTACTTC. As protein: CASSRHLPQETQYF.

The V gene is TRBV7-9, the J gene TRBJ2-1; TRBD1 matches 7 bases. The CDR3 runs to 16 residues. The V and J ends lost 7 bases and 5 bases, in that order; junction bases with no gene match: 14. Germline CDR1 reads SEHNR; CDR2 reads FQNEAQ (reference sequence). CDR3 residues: CASTQRIGQADNEQFF. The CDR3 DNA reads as TGTGCCAGCACCCAGCGCATTGGACAGGCCGACAATGAGCAGTTCTTC.

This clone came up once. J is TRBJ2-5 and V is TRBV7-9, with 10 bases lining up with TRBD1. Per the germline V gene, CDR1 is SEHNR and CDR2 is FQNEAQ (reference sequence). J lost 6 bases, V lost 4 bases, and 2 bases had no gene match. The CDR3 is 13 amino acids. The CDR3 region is CASSSGQGKTQYF. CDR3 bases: TGTGCCAGCAGCTCGGGACAGGGGAAGACCCAGTACTTC.

DNA of the CDR3: TGTGCCATCAGTGAGCGGGAGCCACCCTACGAGCAGTACTTC. This translates into CAISEREPPYEQYF. The rearrangement uses TRBV10-3 and TRBJ2-7; possible D gene TRBD2, 6 bases. The germline CDR1 and CDR2 sequences are ENHRY and SYGVKD. The CDR3 length is 14 residues. Trimming left V 2 bases short and J 2 bases short, with 10 bases between.

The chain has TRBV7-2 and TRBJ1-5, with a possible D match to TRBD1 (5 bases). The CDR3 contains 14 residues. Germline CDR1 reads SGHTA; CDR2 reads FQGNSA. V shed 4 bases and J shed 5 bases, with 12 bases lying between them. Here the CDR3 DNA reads TGTGCCAGCAGCTACCTTGGGGGGGATCAGCCCCAGCATTTT. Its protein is CASSYLGGDQPQHF.

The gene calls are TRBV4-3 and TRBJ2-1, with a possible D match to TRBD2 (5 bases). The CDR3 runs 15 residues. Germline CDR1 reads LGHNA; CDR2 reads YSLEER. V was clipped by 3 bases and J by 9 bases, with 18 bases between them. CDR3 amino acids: CASSQNRGFSAEQFF. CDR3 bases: TGCGCCAGCAGCCAGAATAGAGGGTTCAGCGCTGAGCAGTTCTTC.

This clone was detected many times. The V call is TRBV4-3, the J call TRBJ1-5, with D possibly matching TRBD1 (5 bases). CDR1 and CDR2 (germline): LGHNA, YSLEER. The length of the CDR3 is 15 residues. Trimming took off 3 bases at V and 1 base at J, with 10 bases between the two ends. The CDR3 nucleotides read TGCGCCAGCAGCCATACTACAGGAAGCAATCAGCCCCAGCATTTT. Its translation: CASSHTTGSNQPQHF.

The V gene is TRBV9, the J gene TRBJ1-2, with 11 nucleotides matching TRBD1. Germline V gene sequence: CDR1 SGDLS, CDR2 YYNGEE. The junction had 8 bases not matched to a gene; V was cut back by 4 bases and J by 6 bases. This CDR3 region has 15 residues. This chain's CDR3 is CASSLRRTGGDGYTF. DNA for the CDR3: TGTGCCAGCAGCCTACGCAGGACAGGGGGCGATGGCTACACCTTC.

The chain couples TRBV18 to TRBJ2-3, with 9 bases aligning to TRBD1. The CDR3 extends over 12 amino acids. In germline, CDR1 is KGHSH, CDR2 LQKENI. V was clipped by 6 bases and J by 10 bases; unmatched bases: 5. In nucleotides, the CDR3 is TGTGCCAGCTCGCGACAGGGGGACGCGCAGTATTTT. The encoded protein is CASSRQGDAQYF.